A single T cell receptor beta chain is shown here with its context. The sample originates from a study of monozygotic twins with inflammatory bowel disease. Blood samples, whole and unsorted for T cells, yielded the isolated total RNA. The CDR3 spans 15 residues. CDR1 is LGHNA, CDR2 YSLEER, per germline. The quantity of total RNA per TCR library was around 3.5 ug. The template switching step added UMIs that contained a 6-nucleotide sample barcode. TCRdb reworked the 5' RACE reads into one entry per CDR3 protein, no DNA. Its clone listing holds nearly 450,000 distinct CDR3 sequences. This TCR derives from a human donor with ulcerative colitis or Crohn's disease, or a healthy co-twin of an affected twin (not recorded which). V is TRBV4-3 and J is TRBJ2-7; the D gene TCRdb calls, TRBD2, cannot be checked with no DNA. Specimen: blood. The CDR3 is CASSQEVAGFYEQYF.